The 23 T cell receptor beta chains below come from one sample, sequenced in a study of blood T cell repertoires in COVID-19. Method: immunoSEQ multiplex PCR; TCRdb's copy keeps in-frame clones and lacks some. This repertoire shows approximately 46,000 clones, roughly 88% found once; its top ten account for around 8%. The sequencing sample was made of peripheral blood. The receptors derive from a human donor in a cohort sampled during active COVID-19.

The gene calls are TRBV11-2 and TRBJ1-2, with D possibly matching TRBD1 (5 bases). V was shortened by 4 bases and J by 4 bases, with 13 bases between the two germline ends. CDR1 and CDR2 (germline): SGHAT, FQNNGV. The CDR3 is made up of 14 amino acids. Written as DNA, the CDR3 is TGTGCCAGCAGCTCAGTACAAACAGGCTATGGCTACACCTTC. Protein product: CASSSVQTGYGYTF.

The CDR3, as DNA: TGCGCCAGCAGCTTGGGCACAGCGGGAGTGGGTCACGAGCAGTACTTC. Translation: CASSLGTAGVGHEQYF. The chain joins TRBV5-1 to TRBJ2-7, with 8 bases that match TRBD2. This CDR3 has 16 amino acids. The V gene end was trimmed by 0 bases and the J gene end by 5 bases; junction bases not matched to a gene: 10. CDR1 and CDR2 (germline): SGHRS, YFSETQ. Looking up the rest from reference TRBV5-1 and TRBJ2-7 gives the full variable domain: KAGVTQTPRYLIKTRGQQVTLSCSPISGHRSVSWYQQTPGQGLQFLFEYFSETQRNKGNFPGRFSGRQFSNSRSEMNVSTLELGDSALYLCASSLGTAGVGHEQYFGPGTRLTVT.

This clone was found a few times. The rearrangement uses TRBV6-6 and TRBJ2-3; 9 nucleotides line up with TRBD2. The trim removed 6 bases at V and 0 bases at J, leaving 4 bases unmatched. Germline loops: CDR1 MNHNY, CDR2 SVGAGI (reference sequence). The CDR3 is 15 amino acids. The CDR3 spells CASRPLAGSTDTQYF. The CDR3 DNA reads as TGTGCCAGCAGACCTCTAGCGGGGAGCACAGATACGCAGTATTTT.

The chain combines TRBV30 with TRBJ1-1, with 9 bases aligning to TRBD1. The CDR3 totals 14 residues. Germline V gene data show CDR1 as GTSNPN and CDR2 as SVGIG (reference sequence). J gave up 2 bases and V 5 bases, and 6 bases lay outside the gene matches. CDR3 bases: TGTGCCTGGGCAAAGGGACAGGGAAACACTGAAGCTTTCTTT. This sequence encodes CAWAKGQGNTEAFF.

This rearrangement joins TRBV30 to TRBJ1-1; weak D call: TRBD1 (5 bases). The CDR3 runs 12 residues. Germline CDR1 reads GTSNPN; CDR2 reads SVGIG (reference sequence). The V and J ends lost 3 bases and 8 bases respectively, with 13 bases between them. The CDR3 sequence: CAWRDKGKEAFF. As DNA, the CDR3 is TGTGCCTGGAGGGACAAGGGCAAAGAAGCTTTCTTT.

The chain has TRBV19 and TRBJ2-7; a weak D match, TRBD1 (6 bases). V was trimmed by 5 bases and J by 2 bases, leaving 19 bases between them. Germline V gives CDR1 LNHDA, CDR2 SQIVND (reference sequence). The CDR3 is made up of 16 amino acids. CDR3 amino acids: CASSGVGAQGPYEQYF. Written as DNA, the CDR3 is TGTGCCAGTAGTGGGGTGGGGGCACAGGGACCCTACGAGCAGTACTTC.

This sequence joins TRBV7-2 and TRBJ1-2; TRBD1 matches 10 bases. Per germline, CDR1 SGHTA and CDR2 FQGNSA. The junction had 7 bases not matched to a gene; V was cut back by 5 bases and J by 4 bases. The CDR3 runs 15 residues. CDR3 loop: CASSPIDRGLYGYTF. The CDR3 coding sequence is TGTGCCAGCAGCCCAATCGACAGGGGGCTCTATGGCTACACCTTC. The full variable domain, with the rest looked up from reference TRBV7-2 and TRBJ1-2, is GAGVSQSPSNKVTEKGKDVELRCDPISGHTALYWYRQSLGQGLEFLIYFQGNSAPDKSGLPSDRFSAERTGGSVSTLTIQRTQQEDSAVYLCASSPIDRGLYGYTFGSGTRLTVV.

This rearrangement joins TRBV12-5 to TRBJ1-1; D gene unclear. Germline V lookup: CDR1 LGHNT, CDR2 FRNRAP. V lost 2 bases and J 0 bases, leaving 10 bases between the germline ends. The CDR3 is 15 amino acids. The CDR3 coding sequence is TGTGCTAGTGGTTTGCCCGGGGTGGTGAACACTGAAGCTTTCTTT. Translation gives CASGLPGVVNTEAFF.

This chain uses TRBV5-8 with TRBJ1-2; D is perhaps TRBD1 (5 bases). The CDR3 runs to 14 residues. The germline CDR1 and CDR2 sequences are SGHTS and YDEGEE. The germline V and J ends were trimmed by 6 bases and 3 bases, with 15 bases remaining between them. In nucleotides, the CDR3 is TGTGCCAGCATCGGGGGTCTGGCGGACTATGGCTACACCTTC. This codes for CASIGGLADYGYTF.

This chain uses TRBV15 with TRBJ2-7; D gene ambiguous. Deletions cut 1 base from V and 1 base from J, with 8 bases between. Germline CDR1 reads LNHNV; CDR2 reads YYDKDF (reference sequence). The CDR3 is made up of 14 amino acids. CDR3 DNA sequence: TGTGCCACCAGCAGAGCGCGTTCTTCCTACGAGCAGTACTTC. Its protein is CATSRARSSYEQYF.

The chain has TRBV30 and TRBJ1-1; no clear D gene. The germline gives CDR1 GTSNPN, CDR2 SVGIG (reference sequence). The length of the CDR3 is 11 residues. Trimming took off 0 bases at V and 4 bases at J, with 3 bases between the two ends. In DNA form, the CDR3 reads TGTGCCTGGAGTGTCGGCACTGAAGCTTTCTTT. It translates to CAWSVGTEAFF.

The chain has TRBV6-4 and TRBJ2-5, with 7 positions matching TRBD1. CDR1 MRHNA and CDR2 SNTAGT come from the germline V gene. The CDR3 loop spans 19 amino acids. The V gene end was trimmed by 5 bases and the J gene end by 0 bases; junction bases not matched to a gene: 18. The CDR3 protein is CASSNPYPTAGTDQETQYF. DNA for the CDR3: TGTGCCAGCAGTAACCCCTACCCCACGGCCGGGACAGACCAAGAGACCCAGTACTTC.

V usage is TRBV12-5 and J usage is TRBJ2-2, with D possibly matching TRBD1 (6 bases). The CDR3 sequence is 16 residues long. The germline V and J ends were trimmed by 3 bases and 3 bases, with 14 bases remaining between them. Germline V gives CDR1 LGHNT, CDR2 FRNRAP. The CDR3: CASGFITGQDTGELFF. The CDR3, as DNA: TGTGCTAGTGGTTTTATTACAGGGCAGGACACCGGGGAGCTGTTTTTT. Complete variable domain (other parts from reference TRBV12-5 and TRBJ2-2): DARVTQTPRHKVTEMGQEVTMRCQPILGHNTVFWYRQTMMQGLELLAYFRNRAPLDDSGMPKDRFSAEMPDATLATLKIQPSEPRDSAVYFCASGFITGQDTGELFFGEGSRLTVL.

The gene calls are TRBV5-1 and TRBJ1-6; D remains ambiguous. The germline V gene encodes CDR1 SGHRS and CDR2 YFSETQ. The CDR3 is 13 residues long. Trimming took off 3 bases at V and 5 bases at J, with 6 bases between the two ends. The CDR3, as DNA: TGCGCCAGCAGCTCCTCTAATAATTCACCCCTCCACTTT. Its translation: CASSSSNNSPLHF.

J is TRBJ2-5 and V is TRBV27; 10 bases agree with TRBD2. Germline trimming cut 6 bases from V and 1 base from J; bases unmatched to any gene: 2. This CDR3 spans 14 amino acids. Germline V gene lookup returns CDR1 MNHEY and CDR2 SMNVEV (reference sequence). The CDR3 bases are TGTGCCAGCAGAGCGGGGGGGGTCCAAGAGACCCAGTACTTC. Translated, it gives CASRAGGVQETQYF.

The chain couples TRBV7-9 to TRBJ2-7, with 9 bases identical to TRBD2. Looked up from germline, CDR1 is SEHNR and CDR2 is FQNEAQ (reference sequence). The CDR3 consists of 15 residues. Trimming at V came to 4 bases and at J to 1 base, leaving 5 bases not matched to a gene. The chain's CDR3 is CASSYEREASYEQYF. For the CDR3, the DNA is TGTGCCAGCAGCTATGAGCGGGAGGCTTCCTACGAGCAGTACTTC.

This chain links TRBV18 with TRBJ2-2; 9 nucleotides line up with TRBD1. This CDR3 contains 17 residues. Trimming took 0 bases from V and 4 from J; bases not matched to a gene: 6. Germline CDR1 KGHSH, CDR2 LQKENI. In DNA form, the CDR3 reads TGTGCCAGCTCACCACCGTTTGGGACAGGGATCACCGGGGAGCTGTTTTTT. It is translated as CASSPPFGTGITGELFF. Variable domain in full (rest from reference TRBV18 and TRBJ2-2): NAGVMQNPRHLVRRRGQEARLRCSPMKGHSHVYWYRQLPEEGLKFMVYLQKENIIDESGMPKERFSAEFPKEGPSILRIQQVVRGDSAAYFCASSPPFGTGITGELFFGEGSRLTVL.

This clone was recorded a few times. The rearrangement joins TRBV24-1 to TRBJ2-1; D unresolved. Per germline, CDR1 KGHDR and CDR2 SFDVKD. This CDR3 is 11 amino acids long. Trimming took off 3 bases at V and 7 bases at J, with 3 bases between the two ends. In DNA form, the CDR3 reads TGTGCCACCAGTGATGCGAATGAGCAGTTCTTC. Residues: CATSDANEQFF.

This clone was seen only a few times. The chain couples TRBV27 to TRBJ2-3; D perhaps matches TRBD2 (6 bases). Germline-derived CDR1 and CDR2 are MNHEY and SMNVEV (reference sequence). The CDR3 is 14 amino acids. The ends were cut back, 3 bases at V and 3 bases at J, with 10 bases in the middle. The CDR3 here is CASSFSGGTDTQYF. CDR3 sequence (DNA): TGTGCCAGCAGTTTTAGCGGCGGGACAGATACGCAGTATTTT.

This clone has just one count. CDR3 in amino acids: CASSSGVNTIYF. In DNA form, the CDR3 reads TGTGCCAGCAGTTCAGGGGTAAACACCATATATTTT. The chain couples TRBV28 to TRBJ1-3, with D possibly being TRBD1 (6 bases). Germline CDR1 and CDR2: MDHEN and SYDVKM. The CDR3 has 12 residues. The germline V and J ends were trimmed by 4 bases and 6 bases, with 7 bases remaining between them.

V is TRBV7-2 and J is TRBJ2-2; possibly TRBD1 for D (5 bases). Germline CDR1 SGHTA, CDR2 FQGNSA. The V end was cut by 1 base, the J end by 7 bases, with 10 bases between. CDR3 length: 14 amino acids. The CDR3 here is CASSLEGVVGELFF. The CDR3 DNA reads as TGTGCCAGCAGCTTAGAAGGGGTGGTCGGGGAGCTGTTTTTT.

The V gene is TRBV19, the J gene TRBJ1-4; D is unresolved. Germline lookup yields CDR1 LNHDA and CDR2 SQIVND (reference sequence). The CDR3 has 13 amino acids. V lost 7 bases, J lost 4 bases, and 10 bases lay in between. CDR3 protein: CASNEPLNEKLFF. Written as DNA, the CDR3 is TGTGCCAGTAACGAGCCGCTTAATGAAAAACTGTTTTTT.

The CDR3 nucleotides read TGCGCCAGCAGCTTAGGCGGGAGGTACCAAGAGACCCAGTACTTC. Amino acid sequence: CASSLGGRYQETQYF. This rearrangement joins TRBV5-1 to TRBJ2-5, with 8 bases aligning to TRBD2. Looked up from germline, CDR1 is SGHRS and CDR2 is YFSETQ. CDR3 length: 15 residues. Trimming took 2 bases from V and 0 from J; bases not matched to a gene: 3.